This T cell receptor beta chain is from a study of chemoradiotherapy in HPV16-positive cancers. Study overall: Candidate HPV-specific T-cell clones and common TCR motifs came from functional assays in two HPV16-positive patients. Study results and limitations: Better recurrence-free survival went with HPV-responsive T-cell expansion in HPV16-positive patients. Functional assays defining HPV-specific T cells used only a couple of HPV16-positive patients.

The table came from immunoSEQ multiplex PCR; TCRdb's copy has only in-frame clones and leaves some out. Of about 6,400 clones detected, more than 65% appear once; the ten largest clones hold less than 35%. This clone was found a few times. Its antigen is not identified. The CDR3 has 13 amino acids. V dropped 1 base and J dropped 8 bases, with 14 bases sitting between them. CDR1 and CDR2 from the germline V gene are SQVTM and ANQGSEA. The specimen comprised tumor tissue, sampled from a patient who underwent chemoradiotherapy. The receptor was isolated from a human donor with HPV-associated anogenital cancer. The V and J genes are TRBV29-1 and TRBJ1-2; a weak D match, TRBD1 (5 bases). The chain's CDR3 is CSVEAGPGWGYTF. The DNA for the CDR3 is TGCAGCGTTGAAGCAGGGCCCGGCTGGGGCTACACCTTC.